The clone carrying this TCR beta chain has more than one count but fewer than ten. The cohort comprised adults aged roughly 18 to 95 years residing in around 25 US areas. Participant reports of clinical history set cohort assignment. Recovery meant two consecutive negative NP/OP PCR tests, professional clearance, or resolved symptoms. The CDR3 extends over 14 amino acids. Trimming stripped 7 bases from V and 3 bases from J, with 13 bases between. In germline, CDR1 is SNHLY, CDR2 FYNNEI. This sample was included in a study of blood T cell repertoires in COVID-19. As for the study in general: Sample material is recorded as cDNA or gDNA derived from T cells, B-cell-depleted T cells, or PBMCs.

TCRdb's copy holds only in-frame clones and misses some; the assay was immunoSEQ multiplex PCR. This sample yields under 250,000 clones, of which about 84% are seen a single time; approximately 1.8% belongs to the top ten. Sequencing was carried out using PBMCs or T cells enriched from blood (not recorded which). This receptor was obtained from a man aged 55 to 69 who had recovered from COVID-19. The rearrangement joins TRBV2 to TRBJ2-1; tentative D call: TRBD1 (6 bases). Here the CDR3 DNA reads TGTGCCAGCATTCAGGGGAACGGCTACAATGAGCAGTTCTTC. As protein: CASIQGNGYNEQFF.